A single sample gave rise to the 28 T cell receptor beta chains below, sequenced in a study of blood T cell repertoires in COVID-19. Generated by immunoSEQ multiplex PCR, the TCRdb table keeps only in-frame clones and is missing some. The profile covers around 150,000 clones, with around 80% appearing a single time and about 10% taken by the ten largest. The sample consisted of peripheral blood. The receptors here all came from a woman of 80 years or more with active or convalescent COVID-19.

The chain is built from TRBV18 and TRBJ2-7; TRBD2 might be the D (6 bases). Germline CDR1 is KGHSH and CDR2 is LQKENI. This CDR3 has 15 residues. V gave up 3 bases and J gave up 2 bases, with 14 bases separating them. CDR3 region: CASSPMEGTPYEQYF. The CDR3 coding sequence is TGTGCCAGCTCACCGATGGAGGGAACCCCCTACGAGCAGTACTTC.

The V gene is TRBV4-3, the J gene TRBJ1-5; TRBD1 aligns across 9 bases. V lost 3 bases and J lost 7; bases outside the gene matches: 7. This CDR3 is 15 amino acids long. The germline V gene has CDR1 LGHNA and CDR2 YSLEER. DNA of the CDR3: TGCGCCAGCAGCCAGGTACAGGGGGCCGAGCAGCCCCAGCATTTT. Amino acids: CASSQVQGAEQPQHF.

The CDR3 region is CASSLTSGGLAKNIQYF. CDR3 in DNA: TGTGCCAGCAGCTTAACTAGCGGGGGGTTAGCCAAAAACATTCAGTACTTC. This rearrangement joins TRBV7-9 to TRBJ2-4; the match to TRBD2 covers 12 bases. The CDR3 totals 17 residues. Germline trimming cut 2 bases from V and 0 bases from J; bases unmatched to any gene: 2. Germline assignment: CDR1 SEHNR and CDR2 FQNEAQ (reference sequence).

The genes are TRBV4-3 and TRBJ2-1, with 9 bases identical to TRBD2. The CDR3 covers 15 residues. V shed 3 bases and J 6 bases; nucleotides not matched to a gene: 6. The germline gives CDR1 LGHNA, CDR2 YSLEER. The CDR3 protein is CASSHSGGDGNEQFF. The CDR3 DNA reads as TGCGCCAGCAGCCATAGCGGGGGAGACGGCAATGAGCAGTTCTTC.

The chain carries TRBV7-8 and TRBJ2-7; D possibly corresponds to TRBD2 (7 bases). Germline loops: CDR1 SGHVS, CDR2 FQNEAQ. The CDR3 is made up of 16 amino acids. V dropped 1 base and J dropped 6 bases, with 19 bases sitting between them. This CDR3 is CASSLEGGRRLVEQYF. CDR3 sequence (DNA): TGTGCCAGCAGCTTAGAGGGGGGGCGCCGTCTTGTCGAGCAGTACTTC.

The CDR3: CASSSGYAGNTIYF. CDR3 sequence (DNA): TGTGCCAGCAGTTCAGGGTATGCTGGAAACACCATATATTTT. The J gene is TRBJ1-3, the V gene TRBV6-5; a weak D match, TRBD1 (5 bases). The germline gives CDR1 MNHEY, CDR2 SVGAGI. The V and J ends lost 4 bases and 2 bases respectively, with 9 bases between them. The CDR3 length is 14 residues.

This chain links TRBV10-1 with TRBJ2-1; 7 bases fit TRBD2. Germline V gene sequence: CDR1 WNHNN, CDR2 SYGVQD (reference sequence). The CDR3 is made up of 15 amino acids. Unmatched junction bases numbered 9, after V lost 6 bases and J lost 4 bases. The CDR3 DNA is TGCGCCAGCAGGTCCCGGGGGGACCGATACAATGAGCAGTTCTTC. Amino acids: CASRSRGDRYNEQFF.

The CDR3 region is CASNQGNSNQPQHF. The CDR3 DNA follows: TGTGCCAGCAACCAGGGAAATAGCAATCAGCCCCAGCATTTT. The V gene is TRBV2, the J gene TRBJ1-5, with a tentative D call TRBD1 (5 bases). Germline V gene data show CDR1 as SNHLY and CDR2 as FYNNEI. V shed 7 bases and J shed 0 bases, with 10 bases lying between them. The length of the CDR3 is 14 residues.

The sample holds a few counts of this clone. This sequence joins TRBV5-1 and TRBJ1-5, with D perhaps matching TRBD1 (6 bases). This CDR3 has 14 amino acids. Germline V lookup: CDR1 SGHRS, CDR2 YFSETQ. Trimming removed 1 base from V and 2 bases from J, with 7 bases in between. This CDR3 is CASSLTGRNQPQHF. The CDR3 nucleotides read TGCGCCAGCAGCTTGACAGGGCGCAATCAGCCCCAGCATTTT.

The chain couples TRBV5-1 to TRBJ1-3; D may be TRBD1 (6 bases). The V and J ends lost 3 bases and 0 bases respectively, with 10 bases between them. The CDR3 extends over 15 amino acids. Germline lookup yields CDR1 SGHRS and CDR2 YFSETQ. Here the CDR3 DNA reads TGCGCCAGCAGCTCCACAGGGAGCTCTGGAAACACCATATATTTT. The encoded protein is CASSSTGSSGNTIYF.

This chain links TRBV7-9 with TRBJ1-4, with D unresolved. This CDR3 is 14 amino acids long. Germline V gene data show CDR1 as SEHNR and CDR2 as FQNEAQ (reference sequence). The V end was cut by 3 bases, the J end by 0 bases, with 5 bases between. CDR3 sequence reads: CASSFETTNEKLFF. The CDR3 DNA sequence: TGTGCCAGCAGCTTTGAGACAACTAATGAAAAACTGTTTTTT.

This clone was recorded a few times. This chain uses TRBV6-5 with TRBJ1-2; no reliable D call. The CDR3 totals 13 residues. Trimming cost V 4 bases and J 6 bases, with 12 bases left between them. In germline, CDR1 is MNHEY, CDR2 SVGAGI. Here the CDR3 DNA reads TGTGCCAGCAGTTTGGAGGCCGGCCATGGCTACACCTTC. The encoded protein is CASSLEAGHGYTF.

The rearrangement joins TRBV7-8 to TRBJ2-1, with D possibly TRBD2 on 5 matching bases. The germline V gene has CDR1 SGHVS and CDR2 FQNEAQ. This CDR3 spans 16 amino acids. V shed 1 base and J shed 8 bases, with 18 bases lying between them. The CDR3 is CASSLGEGGPTDEQFF. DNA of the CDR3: TGTGCCAGCAGCTTAGGAGAGGGTGGGCCCACCGATGAGCAGTTCTTC. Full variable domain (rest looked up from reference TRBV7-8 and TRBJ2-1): GAGVSQSPRYKVAKRGQDVALRCDPISGHVSLFWYQQALGQGPEFLTYFQNEAQLDKSGLPSDRFFAERPEGSVSTLKIQRTQQEDSAVYLCASSLGEGGPTDEQFFGPGTRLTVL.

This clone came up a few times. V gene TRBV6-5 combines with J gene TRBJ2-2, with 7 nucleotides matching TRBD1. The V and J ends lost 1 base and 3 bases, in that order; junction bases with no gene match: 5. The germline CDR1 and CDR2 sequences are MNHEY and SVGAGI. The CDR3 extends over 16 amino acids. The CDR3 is CASSYYRTGDTGELFF. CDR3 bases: TGTGCCAGCAGTTACTATCGGACAGGAGACACCGGGGAGCTGTTTTTT.

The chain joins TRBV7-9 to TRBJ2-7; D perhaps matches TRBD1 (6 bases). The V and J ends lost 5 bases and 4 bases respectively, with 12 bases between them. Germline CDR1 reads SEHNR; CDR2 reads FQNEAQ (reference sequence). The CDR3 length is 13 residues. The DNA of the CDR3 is TGTGCCAGCAGCACACTGACAGGATACGAGCAGTACTTC. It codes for CASSTLTGYEQYF.

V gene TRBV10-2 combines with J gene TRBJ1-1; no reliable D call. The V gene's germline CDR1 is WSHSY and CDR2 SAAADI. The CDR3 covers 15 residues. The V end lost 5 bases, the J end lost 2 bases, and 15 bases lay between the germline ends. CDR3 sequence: CASSRGFALNTEAFF. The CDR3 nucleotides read TGCGCCAGCAGTCGAGGGTTCGCGTTAAACACTGAAGCTTTCTTT.

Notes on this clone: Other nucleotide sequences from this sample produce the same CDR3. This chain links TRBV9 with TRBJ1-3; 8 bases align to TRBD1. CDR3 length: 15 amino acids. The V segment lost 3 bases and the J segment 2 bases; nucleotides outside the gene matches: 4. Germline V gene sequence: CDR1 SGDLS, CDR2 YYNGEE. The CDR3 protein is CASSGGQGTGNTIYF. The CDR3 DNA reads TGTGCCAGCAGCGGAGGACAGGGCACTGGAAACACCATATATTTT.

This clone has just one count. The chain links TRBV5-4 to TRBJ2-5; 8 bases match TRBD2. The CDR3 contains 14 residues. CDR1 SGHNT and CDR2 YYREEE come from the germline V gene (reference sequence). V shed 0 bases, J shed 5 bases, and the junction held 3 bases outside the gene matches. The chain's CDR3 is CASSLAGGRETQYF. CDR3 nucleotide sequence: TGTGCCAGCAGCTTGGCGGGGGGGCGGGAGACCCAGTACTTC.

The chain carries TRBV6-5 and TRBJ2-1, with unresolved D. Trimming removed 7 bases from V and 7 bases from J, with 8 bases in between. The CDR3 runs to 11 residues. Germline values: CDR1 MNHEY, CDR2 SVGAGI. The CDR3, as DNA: TGTGCCAGCATGGCGGTTAATGAGCAGTTCTTC. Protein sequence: CASMAVNEQFF.

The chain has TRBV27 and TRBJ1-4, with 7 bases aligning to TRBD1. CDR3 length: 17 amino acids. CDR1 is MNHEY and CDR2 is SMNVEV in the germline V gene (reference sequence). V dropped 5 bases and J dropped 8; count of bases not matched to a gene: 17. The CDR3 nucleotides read TGTGCCAGCAGTGCGCGGAATCTCGGGACAGTTCGGGAAAAACTGTTTTTT. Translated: CASSARNLGTVREKLFF.

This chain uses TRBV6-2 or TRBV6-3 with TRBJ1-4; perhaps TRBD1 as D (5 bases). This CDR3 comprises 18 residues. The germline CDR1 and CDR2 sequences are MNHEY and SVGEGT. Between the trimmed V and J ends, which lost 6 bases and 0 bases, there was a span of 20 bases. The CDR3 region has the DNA TGTGCCAGCAGCCATGGGGCTCAAAAGAAACCAACTAATGAAAAACTGTTTTTT. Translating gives CASSHGAQKKPTNEKLFF.

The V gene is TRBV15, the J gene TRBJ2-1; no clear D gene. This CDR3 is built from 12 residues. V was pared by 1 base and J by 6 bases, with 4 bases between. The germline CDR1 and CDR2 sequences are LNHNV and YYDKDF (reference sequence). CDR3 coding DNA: TGTGCCACCAGCAGAGTTCGCAATGAGCAGTTCTTC. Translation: CATSRVRNEQFF.

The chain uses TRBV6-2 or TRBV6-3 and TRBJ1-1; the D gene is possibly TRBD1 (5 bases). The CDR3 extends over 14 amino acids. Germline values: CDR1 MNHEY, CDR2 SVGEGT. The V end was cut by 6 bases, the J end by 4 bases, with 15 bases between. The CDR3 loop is CASSHAGSVTEAFF. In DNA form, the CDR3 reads TGTGCCAGCAGCCACGCAGGGTCCGTCACTGAAGCTTTCTTT.

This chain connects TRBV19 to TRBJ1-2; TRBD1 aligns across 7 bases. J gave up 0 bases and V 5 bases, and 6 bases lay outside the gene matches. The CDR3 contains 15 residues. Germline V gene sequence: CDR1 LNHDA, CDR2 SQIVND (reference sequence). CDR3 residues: CASSARQGSNYGYTF. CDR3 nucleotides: TGTGCCAGTAGTGCCCGACAGGGATCTAACTATGGCTACACCTTC.

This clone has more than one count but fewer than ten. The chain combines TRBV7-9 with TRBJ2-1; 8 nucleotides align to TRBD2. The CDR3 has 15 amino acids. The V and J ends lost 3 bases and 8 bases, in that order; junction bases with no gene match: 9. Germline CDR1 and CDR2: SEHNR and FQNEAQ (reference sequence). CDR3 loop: CASSFWTSPGYEQFF. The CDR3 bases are TGTGCCAGCAGCTTTTGGACTAGCCCTGGGTATGAGCAGTTCTTC.

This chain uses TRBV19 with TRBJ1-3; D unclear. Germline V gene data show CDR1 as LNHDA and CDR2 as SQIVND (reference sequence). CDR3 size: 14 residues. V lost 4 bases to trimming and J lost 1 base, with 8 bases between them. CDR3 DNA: TGTGCCAGTAGTAACCGGTCATCTGGAAACACCATATATTTT. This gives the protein CASSNRSSGNTIYF.

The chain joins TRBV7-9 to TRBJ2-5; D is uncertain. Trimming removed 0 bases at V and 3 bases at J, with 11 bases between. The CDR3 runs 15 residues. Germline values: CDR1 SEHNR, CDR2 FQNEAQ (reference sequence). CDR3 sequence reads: CASSLATLAEETQYF. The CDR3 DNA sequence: TGTGCCAGCAGCTTAGCTACCTTGGCAGAAGAGACCCAGTACTTC.

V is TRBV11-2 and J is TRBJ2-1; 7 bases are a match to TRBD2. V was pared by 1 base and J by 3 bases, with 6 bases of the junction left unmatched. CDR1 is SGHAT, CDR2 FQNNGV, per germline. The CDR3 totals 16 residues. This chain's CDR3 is CASSLGSSGNYNEQFF. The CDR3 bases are TGTGCCAGCAGCTTAGGGTCTAGCGGAAACTACAATGAGCAGTTCTTC.